The 18 T cell receptor beta chains reported below all come from one sample, sequenced in a study of breast tumors, draining lymph nodes, adjacent tissues. Axillary draining lymph nodes of breast cancer patients supplied the node samples. TCRdb re-derived calls from the multiplex PCR reads in MiXCR, one entry per CDR3 protein. The sample has some 130,000 distinct CDR3 sequences; 20% to 25% are singletons. The sequenced sample was axillary lymph node tissue. The receptors come from a female donor with breast cancer. Some clones in this sample may be carry-over from other donors' samples.

This clonotype was recorded at least ten times. The genes are TRBV7-4 and TRBJ2-1, with TRBD2 as a possible D gene (6 bases). The V gene lost 4 bases and the J gene lost 3 bases, with 19 bases spanning the gap. Per germline, CDR1 SGHVT and CDR2 SQSDAQ. The CDR3 runs 17 residues. The CDR3 sequence: CASSSSPCGKLYNEQFF. The CDR3 DNA reads TGTGCCAGCAGCTCGTCCCCCTGCGGGAAGCTCTACAATGAGCAGTTCTTC.

The chain carries TRBV27 and TRBJ2-7, with D unclear. The CDR3 has 17 amino acids. Germline CDR1 and CDR2: MNHEY and SMNVEV (reference sequence). V was clipped by 3 bases and J by 3 bases, with 21 bases between them. The chain's CDR3 is CASSFPRRTVIYYEQYF. CDR3 DNA sequence: TGTGCCAGCAGTTTTCCGCGACGCACAGTCATTTACTACGAGCAGTACTTC.

At least ten counts were recorded for this clonotype. The chain joins TRBV12-3 or TRBV12-4 to TRBJ2-5; D assignment may be TRBD1 or TRBD2 (6 bases each). The CDR3 runs to 12 residues. Trimming pared 6 bases from V and 10 bases from J, leaving 15 bases between. DNA of the CDR3: TGTGCCAGCAGCCCGAGGGGGGTAAACCAGTACTTC. As protein: CASSPRGVNQYF.

This clonotype was counted a few times. This sequence joins TRBV27 and TRBJ2-5, with 8 bases aligning to TRBD1. CDR3 length: 15 residues. Per germline, CDR1 MNHEY and CDR2 SMNVEV (reference sequence). V shed 3 bases, J shed 5 bases, and the junction held 8 bases outside the gene matches. CDR3 in amino acids: CASSLGRGREETQYF. CDR3 sequence (DNA): TGTGCCAGCAGTTTGGGCAGGGGGCGCGAGGAGACCCAGTACTTC.

As concerns this clonotype: This may be a read error: a much more frequent sequence differs by one nucleotide. This sequence joins TRBV20-1 and TRBJ1-4; 9 bases map to TRBD1. Germline values: CDR1 DFQATT, CDR2 SNEGSKA (reference sequence). The CDR3 extends over 14 amino acids. The CDR3 loop is CSARAGTGNEELFF. The DNA of the CDR3 is TGCAGTGCTAGAGCCGGGACAGGGAATGAAGAACTGTTTTTT.

Comments on this clonotype: Being one base from a much bigger clone, this may be a read error. This chain uses TRBV2 with TRBJ1-2; 10 nucleotides align to TRBD1. The V gene's germline CDR1 is SNHLY and CDR2 FYNNEI. The CDR3 covers 14 residues. V was pared by 4 bases and J by 8 bases, with 7 bases of the junction left unmatched. The CDR3 DNA is TGTGCCAGCAGTGTGACAGGGGGCACTTTGGGCTACACCTTC. Residues: CASSVTGGTLGYTF.

The table lists this clonotype with many counts. This chain links TRBV4-2 with TRBJ2-1, with D uncertain. The CDR3 extends over 17 amino acids. Germline loops: CDR1 LGHNA, CDR2 YNFKEQ. V lost 0 bases and J lost 7, with 19 bases in between. CDR3 sequence: CASSQDRSFIEENEQFF. In DNA, the CDR3 is TGTGCCAGCAGCCAAGATCGGTCATTTATAGAAGAGAATGAGCAGTTCTTC.

This clonotype was recorded a few times. The rearrangement links TRBV28 to TRBJ1-2, with D possibly TRBD1 on 5 matching bases. The CDR3 length is 12 residues. Germline-derived CDR1 and CDR2 are MDHEN and SYDVKM. Deletions cut 6 bases from V and 5 bases from J, with 10 bases between. CDR3 loop: CASRDSLYGYTF. For the CDR3, the DNA is TGTGCCAGCAGAGACAGTCTTTATGGCTACACCTTC.

As concerns this clonotype: This may stem from a read error, because a much larger clone lies one nucleotide away. This chain joins TRBV20-1 and TRBJ2-1; either TRBD1 or TRBD2 may fit D (5 bases each). The CDR3 is 13 amino acids. Per the germline V gene, CDR1 is DFQATT and CDR2 is SNEGSKA (reference sequence). Trimming stripped 6 bases from V and 6 bases from J, with 15 bases between. The CDR3 bases are TGCAGTGCCGGGGCTGGGGCGGTCAATGAGCAGTTCTTC. It specifies CSAGAGAVNEQFF.

This chain links TRBV12-3 or TRBV12-4 with TRBJ2-5; D may be TRBD2 (6 bases). CDR3 length: 13 amino acids. Between the trimmed V and J ends, which lost 2 bases and 7 bases, there was a span of 11 bases. The CDR3 reads CASSLSGTGTQYF. The CDR3 DNA reads as TGTGCCAGCAGTTTATCGGGGACTGGGACCCAGTACTTC.

The gene calls are TRBV14 and TRBJ2-1; D gene unclear. The CDR3 sequence is 16 residues long. Germline V gives CDR1 SGHDN, CDR2 FVKESK. V was clipped by 0 bases and J by 2 bases, with 11 bases between them. As DNA, the CDR3 is TGTGCCAGCAGCCAAGATGAGTACCACGCCTACAATGAGCAGTTCTTC. The encoded protein is CASSQDEYHAYNEQFF.

This chain joins TRBV20-1 and TRBJ1-6; D is perhaps TRBD1 (5 bases). Germline CDR1 reads DFQATT; CDR2 reads SNEGSKA (reference sequence). This CDR3 has 14 residues. Trimming shortened V by 6 bases and J by 4 bases, and 13 bases separated the two germline ends. CDR3 DNA: TGCAGTGCGGGGGACGGTTCGTATAATTCACCCCTCCACTTT. Translated: CSAGDGSYNSPLHF.

The rearrangement joins TRBV30 to TRBJ2-4; D may be TRBD1 (6 bases). The CDR3 consists of 15 residues. CDR1 is GTSNPN, CDR2 SVGIG, per germline (reference sequence). Deletions cut 0 bases from V and 3 bases from J, with 12 bases between. CDR3 protein: CAWSVGGVDKNIQYF. DNA of the CDR3: TGTGCCTGGAGTGTAGGGGGAGTCGACAAAAACATTCAGTACTTC.

This clonotype was found many times. The chain joins TRBV19 to TRBJ2-1; TRBD2 might be the D (6 bases). Per germline, CDR1 LNHDA and CDR2 SQIVND (reference sequence). V was shortened by 0 bases and J by 6 bases, with 12 bases between the two germline ends. The CDR3 is 15 residues long. CDR3 bases: TGTGCCAGTAGTATAGACGGGAGAAAGTCCAATGAGCAGTTCTTC. Translated: CASSIDGRKSNEQFF. The whole variable domain, remainder taken from reference TRBV19 and TRBJ2-1, is DGGITQSPKYLFRKEGQNVTLSCEQNLNHDAMYWYRQDPGQGLRLIYYSQIVNDFQKGDIAEGYSVSREKKESFPLTVTSAQKNPTAFYLCASSIDGRKSNEQFFGPGTRLTVL.

The chain is built from TRBV4-1 and TRBJ1-1; D unclear. The CDR3 contains 14 residues. V was shortened by 3 bases and J by 1 base, with 9 bases between the two germline ends. The germline V gene encodes CDR1 MGHRA and CDR2 YSYEKL. The CDR3 reads CASSQPLRNTEAFF. The CDR3 DNA sequence: TGCGCCAGCAGCCAGCCCCTGCGGAACACTGAAGCTTTCTTT.

This clonotype was observed at least ten times. The chain couples TRBV29-1 to TRBJ2-7; TRBD1 agrees at 7 bases. Germline-derived CDR1 and CDR2 are SQVTM and ANQGSEA. Trimming took 7 bases from V and 6 from J; bases not matched to a gene: 9. This CDR3 is 12 amino acids long. The CDR3 coding sequence is TGCAGCGCAAGACAGGGTGGGCTCGAGCAGTACTTC. Translated: CSARQGGLEQYF.

This clonotype was recorded at least ten times. The rearrangement joins TRBV6-2 or TRBV6-3 to TRBJ1-5, with no clear D. This CDR3 has 12 residues. Germline V gives CDR1 MNHEY, CDR2 SVGEGT. V lost 6 bases, J lost 4 bases, and 7 bases lay in between. In nucleotides, the CDR3 is TGTGCCAGCAGGGAACCGAATCAGCCCCAGCATTTT. Its translation: CASREPNQPQHF.

Many counts were recorded for this clonotype. The rearrangement uses TRBV6-2 or TRBV6-3 and TRBJ2-3; TRBD2 agrees at 9 bases. Per germline, CDR1 MNHEY and CDR2 SVGEGT. This CDR3 is 16 amino acids long. The trim removed 4 bases at V and 2 bases at J, leaving 7 bases unmatched. CDR3 protein: CASSSRSGGLTDTQYF. The CDR3 nucleotides read TGTGCCAGCAGTTCCCGGAGCGGGGGGCTCACAGATACGCAGTATTTT.